These 16 T cell receptor beta chains originate from one sample sequenced in a study of response to subunit inactivated influenza vaccine. MiXCR, run by TCRdb on the RT-PCR reads, gives a single entry per CDR3 protein. The sample consists of 650,000 to 700,000 distinct CDR3 sequences, approximately 14% of them appearing once. The sample consisted of PBMCs from blood, taken roughly 13 days after vaccination. The receptors were sampled from a man over 45 who received an inactivated influenza vaccine.

This clonotype has only a few counts. The V call is TRBV28, the J call TRBJ2-7; D perhaps matches TRBD2 (6 bases). The germline V and J ends were trimmed by 6 bases and 7 bases, with 19 bases remaining between them. The CDR3 consists of 14 residues. CDR1 and CDR2 (germline): MDHEN, SYDVKM. The CDR3 DNA sequence: TGTGCCAGCAGACATACGAGAGGAGGGGAAGAGCAGTACTTC. This encodes CASRHTRGGEEQYF.

This clonotype was seen a few times. The chain links TRBV18 to TRBJ2-5, with D unclear. CDR1 KGHSH and CDR2 LQKENI come from the germline V gene. With 3 bases removed from V and 1 base from J, the gap between germline ends came to 6 bases. The CDR3 spans 13 residues. CDR3 in amino acids: CASSPDLQETQYF. CDR3 bases: TGTGCCAGCTCACCTGACCTCCAAGAGACCCAGTACTTC.

This clonotype has more than one count but fewer than ten. V usage is TRBV27 and J usage is TRBJ2-3; 15 bases fit TRBD2. CDR1 and CDR2 from the germline V gene are MNHEY and SMNVEV (reference sequence). The CDR3 consists of 19 residues. Losses at the gene ends were 6 bases for V and 2 bases for J; bases not matched to a gene: 12. The CDR3 sequence is CASSDYQGLAGGSTDTQYF. The CDR3 nucleotides are TGTGCCAGCAGCGACTACCAGGGACTAGCGGGAGGCTCCACAGATACGCAGTATTTT.

The chain joins TRBV20-1 to TRBJ2-3; the match to TRBD2 covers 8 bases. This CDR3 is built from 13 residues. Germline CDR1 is DFQATT and CDR2 is SNEGSKA (reference sequence). The CDR3 is CRAGEASTDTQYF. The CDR3 coding sequence is TGCAGAGCGGGAGAGGCTAGCACAGATACGCAGTATTTT.

A few counts support this clonotype. The rearrangement links TRBV7-2 to TRBJ1-6, with 10 bases lining up with TRBD1. J gave up 3 bases and V 5 bases, and 4 bases lay outside the gene matches. The CDR3 extends over 16 amino acids. CDR1 is SGHTA, CDR2 FQGNSA, per germline. The CDR3 sequence is CASSQRTGGYNSPLHF. CDR3 DNA: TGTGCCAGCAGCCAAAGGACAGGGGGCTATAATTCACCCCTCCACTTT.

In its sample, this clonotype was seen a few times. The V call is TRBV12-3 or TRBV12-4, the J call TRBJ2-5; weak D call: TRBD2 (6 bases). The CDR3 covers 13 residues. Trimming took off 4 bases at V and 4 bases at J, with 10 bases between the two ends. The CDR3 sequence: CASSWQAGETQYF. Written as DNA, the CDR3 is TGTGCCAGCAGTTGGCAAGCGGGAGAGACCCAGTACTTC.

The sample holds many counts of this clonotype. The chain couples TRBV6-5 to TRBJ2-2, with a weak D call TRBD1 (5 bases). The length of the CDR3 is 15 residues. CDR1 is MNHEY, CDR2 SVGAGI, per germline. The V end was cut by 0 bases, the J end by 1 base, with 6 bases between. In DNA, the CDR3 is TGTGCCAGCAGTTACTCCGACAGGAACACCGGGGAGCTGTTTTTT. Residues: CASSYSDRNTGELFF.

This clonotype has a count of ten or more. This sequence joins TRBV20-1 and TRBJ2-5; D unclear. In germline, CDR1 is DFQATT, CDR2 SNEGSKA (reference sequence). The CDR3 extends over 10 amino acids. Between the trimmed V and J ends, which lost 3 bases and 1 base, there was a span of 0 bases. The CDR3 DNA reads as TGCAGTGCTAGCCAAGAGACCCAGTACTTC. Residues: CSASQETQYF.

In DNA form, the CDR3 reads TGTGCCAGCAGCCGCTCCTGGACCCAGTACTTC. Amino acid sequence: CASSRSWTQYF. This chain connects TRBV7-9 to TRBJ2-5; D is unresolved. Trimming left V 5 bases short and J 7 bases short, with 8 bases between. There are 11 residues in the CDR3. Germline CDR1 SEHNR, CDR2 FQNEAQ (reference sequence).

The chain combines TRBV3-1 with TRBJ2-6; TRBD1 is a possible D gene (6 bases). This CDR3 comprises 17 residues. Germline V gene sequence: CDR1 LGHDT, CDR2 YNNKEL (reference sequence). Trimming pared 5 bases from V and 2 bases from J, leaving 16 bases between. The CDR3 spells CASSSRDIRPGANVLTF. CDR3 sequence (DNA): TGTGCCAGCAGCAGCCGGGACATTAGACCTGGGGCCAACGTCCTGACTTTC.

This clonotype was detected only a few times. The CDR3 region is CASSLNPPGQGAREQYF. The CDR3 DNA follows: TGTGCCAGCAGCTTAAACCCTCCGGGACAGGGGGCTAGGGAGCAGTACTTC. The chain is built from TRBV7-7 and TRBJ2-7; TRBD1 matches at 12 bases. Trimming removed 2 bases from V and 7 bases from J; junction bases left unmatched: 12. The CDR3 totals 17 residues. CDR1 SSHAT and CDR2 FNYEAQ come from the germline V gene (reference sequence).

This chain joins TRBV12-3 or TRBV12-4 and TRBJ1-1; D is uncertain. The CDR3 is 15 amino acids. V was clipped by 3 bases and J by 0 bases, with 11 bases between them. CDR3 in amino acids: CASSFASGMNTEAFF. DNA of the CDR3: TGTGCCAGCAGTTTTGCCAGCGGGATGAACACTGAAGCTTTCTTT.

This clonotype was seen at least ten times. V and J are TRBV5-1 and TRBJ2-7; 7 nucleotides match TRBD1. J lost 2 bases, V lost 3 bases, and 5 bases had no gene match. The germline CDR1 and CDR2 sequences are SGHRS and YFSETQ. The CDR3 contains 14 residues. CDR3 sequence: CASSYGTEAYEQYF. CDR3 coding DNA: TGCGCCAGCAGCTACGGGACAGAAGCCTACGAGCAGTACTTC.

The gene calls are TRBV28 and TRBJ2-2; 8 bases are a match to TRBD2. Germline V gene lookup returns CDR1 MDHEN and CDR2 SYDVKM. The CDR3 sequence is 19 residues long. Unmatched junction bases numbered 21, after V lost 5 bases and J lost 7 bases. The CDR3 protein is CASSPPHSGGGRLGGELFF. The CDR3 bases are TGTGCCAGCAGTCCACCCCATTCGGGGGGGGGCCGATTAGGCGGGGAGCTGTTTTTT.

The genes are TRBV10-3 and TRBJ1-1; D possibly corresponds to TRBD1 (6 bases). The CDR3 extends over 16 amino acids. Germline-derived CDR1 and CDR2 are ENHRY and SYGVKD. Trimming removed 10 bases from V and 5 bases from J, with 26 bases in between. In nucleotides, the CDR3 is TGTGCCAGCGGCGGACCACTACAGGGTGTGAGGACTGAAGCTTTCTTT. Its translation is CASGGPLQGVRTEAFF.

This clonotype was seen repeatedly, ten times or more. The chain employs TRBV7-2 and TRBJ2-2, with D possibly being TRBD1 (5 bases). Germline CDR1 is SGHTA and CDR2 is FQGNSA. V was cut by 2 bases and J by 8 bases, with 15 bases left in between. CDR3 length equals 15 residues. CDR3 region: CASSLFGAQGGELFF. CDR3 bases: TGTGCCAGCAGCTTATTTGGGGCCCAGGGAGGGGAGCTGTTTTTT.